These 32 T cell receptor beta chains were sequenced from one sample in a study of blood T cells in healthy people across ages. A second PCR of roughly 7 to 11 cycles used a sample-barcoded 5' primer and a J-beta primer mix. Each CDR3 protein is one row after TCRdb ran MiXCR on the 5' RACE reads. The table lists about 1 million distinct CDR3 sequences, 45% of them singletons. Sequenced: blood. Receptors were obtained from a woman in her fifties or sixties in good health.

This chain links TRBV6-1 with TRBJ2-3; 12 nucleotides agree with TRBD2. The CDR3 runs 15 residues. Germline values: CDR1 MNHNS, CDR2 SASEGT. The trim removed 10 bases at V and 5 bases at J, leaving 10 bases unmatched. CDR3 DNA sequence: TGTGCCATACCGGCCCTAGCGGGAGGGCAAGATACGCAGTATTTT. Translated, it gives CAIPALAGGQDTQYF.

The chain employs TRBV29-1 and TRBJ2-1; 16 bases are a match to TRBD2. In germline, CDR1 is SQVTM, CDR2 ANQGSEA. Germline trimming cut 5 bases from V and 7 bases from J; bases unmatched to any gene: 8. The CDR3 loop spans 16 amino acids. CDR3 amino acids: CSVQRGTSGRGNEQFF. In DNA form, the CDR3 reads TGCAGCGTTCAAAGGGGGACTAGCGGGAGGGGAAATGAGCAGTTCTTC.

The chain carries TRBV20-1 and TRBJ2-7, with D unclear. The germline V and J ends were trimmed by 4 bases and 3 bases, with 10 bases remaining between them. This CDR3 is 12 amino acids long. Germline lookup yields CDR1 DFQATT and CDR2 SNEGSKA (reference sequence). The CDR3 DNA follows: TGCAGTGCTATTGCTGAAAGCTACGAGCAGTACTTC. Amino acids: CSAIAESYEQYF.

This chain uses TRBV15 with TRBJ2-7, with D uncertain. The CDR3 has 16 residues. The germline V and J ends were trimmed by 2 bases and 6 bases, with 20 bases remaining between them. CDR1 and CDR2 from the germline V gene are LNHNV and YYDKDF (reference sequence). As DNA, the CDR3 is TGTGCCACCAGCAGAACGGACCCCGCCTGGGCATCCGAGCAGTACTTC. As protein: CATSRTDPAWASEQYF.

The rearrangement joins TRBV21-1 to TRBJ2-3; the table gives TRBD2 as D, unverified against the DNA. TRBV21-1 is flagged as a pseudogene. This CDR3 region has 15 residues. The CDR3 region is CASSKETSLRDTQYF. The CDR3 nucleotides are TGTGCCAGCAGCAAAGAGACTAGCTTGAGGGATACGCAGTATTTT.

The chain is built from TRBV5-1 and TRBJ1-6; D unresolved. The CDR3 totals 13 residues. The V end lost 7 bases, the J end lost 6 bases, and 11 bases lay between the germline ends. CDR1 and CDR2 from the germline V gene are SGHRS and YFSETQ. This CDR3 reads CASRVDINSPLHF. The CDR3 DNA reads TGCGCCAGCCGAGTAGATATTAATTCACCCCTCCACTTT.

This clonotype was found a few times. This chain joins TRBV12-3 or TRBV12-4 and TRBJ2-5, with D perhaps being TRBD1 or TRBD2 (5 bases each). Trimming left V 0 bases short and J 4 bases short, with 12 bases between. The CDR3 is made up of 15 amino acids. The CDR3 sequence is CASSLASGTGETQYF. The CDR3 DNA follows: TGTGCCAGCAGTTTAGCTTCAGGGACGGGAGAGACCCAGTACTTC.

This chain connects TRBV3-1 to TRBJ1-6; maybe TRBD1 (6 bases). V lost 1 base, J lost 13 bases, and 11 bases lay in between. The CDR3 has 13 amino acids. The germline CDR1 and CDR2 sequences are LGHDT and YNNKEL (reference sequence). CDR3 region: CASSQVFQGPLHF. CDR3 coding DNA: TGTGCCAGCAGCCAAGTCTTCCAGGGGCCCCTCCACTTT.

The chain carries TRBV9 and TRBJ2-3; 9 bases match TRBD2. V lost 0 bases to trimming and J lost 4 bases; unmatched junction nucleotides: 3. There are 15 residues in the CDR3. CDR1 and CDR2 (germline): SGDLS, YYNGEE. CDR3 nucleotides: TGTGCCAGCAGCGTAGTTGGCGGGAGGGCAGATACGCAGTATTTT. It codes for CASSVVGGRADTQYF. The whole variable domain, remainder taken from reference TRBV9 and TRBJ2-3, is DSGVTQTPKHLITATGQRVTLRCSPRSGDLSVYWYQQSLDQGLQFLIQYYNGEERAKGNILERFSAQQFPDLHSELNLSSLELGDSALYFCASSVVGGRADTQYFGPGTRLTVL.

The CDR3 region is CASSWVTEAFF. The CDR3 DNA reads as TGTGCCTCCTCCTGGGTCACTGAAGCTTTCTTT. V and J are TRBV10-3 and TRBJ1-1; D gene ambiguous. The CDR3 sequence is 11 residues long. Germline V gene sequence: CDR1 ENHRY, CDR2 SYGVKD. V was trimmed by 11 bases and J by 4 bases, leaving 11 bases between them.

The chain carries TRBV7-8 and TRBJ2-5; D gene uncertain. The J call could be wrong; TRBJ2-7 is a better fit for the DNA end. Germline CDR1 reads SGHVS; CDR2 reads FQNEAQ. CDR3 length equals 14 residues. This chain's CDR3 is CASSLEGLFYEQYF. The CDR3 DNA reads TGTGCCAGCAGCTTAGAGGGCTTGTTCTACGAGCAGTACTTC.

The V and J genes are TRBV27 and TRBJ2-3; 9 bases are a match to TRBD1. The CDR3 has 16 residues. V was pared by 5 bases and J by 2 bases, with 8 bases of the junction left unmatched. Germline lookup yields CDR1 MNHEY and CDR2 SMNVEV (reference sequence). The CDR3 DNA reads TGTGCCAGCAGTCAGTCCCGGACAGGGGACACAGATACGCAGTATTTT. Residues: CASSQSRTGDTDTQYF.

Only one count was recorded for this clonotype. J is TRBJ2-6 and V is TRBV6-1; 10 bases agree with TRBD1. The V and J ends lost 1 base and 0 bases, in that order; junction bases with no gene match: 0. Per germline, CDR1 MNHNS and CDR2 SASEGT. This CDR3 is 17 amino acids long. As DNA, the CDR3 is TGTGCCAGCAGTGAAGGGACAGGGGGCTCTGGGGCCAACGTCCTGACTTTC. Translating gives CASSEGTGGSGANVLTF.

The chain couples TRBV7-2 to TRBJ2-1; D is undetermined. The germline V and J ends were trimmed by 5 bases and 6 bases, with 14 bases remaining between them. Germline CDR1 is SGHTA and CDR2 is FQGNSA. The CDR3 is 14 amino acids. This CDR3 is CASSPGLDINEQFF. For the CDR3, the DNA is TGTGCCAGCAGCCCCGGCCTAGACATCAATGAGCAGTTCTTC. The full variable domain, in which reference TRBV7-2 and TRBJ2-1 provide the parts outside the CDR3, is GAGVSQSPSNKVTEKGKDVELRCDPISGHTALYWYRQSLGQGLEFLIYFQGNSAPDKSGLPSDRFSAERTGGSVSTLTIQRTQQEDSAVYLCASSPGLDINEQFFGPGTRLTVL.

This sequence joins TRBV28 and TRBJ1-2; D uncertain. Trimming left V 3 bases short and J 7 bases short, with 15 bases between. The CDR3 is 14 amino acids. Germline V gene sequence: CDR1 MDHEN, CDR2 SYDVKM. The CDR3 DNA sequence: TGTGCCAGCAGTTTCGGGCCGAATCGCTCTGGCTACACCTTC. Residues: CASSFGPNRSGYTF.

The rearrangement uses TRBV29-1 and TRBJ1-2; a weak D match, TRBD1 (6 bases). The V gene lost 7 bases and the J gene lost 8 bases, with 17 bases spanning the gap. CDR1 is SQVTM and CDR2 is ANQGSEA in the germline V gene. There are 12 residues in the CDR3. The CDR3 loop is CSAETGSGGYTF. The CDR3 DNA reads TGCAGCGCCGAGACAGGCTCCGGGGGCTACACCTTC.

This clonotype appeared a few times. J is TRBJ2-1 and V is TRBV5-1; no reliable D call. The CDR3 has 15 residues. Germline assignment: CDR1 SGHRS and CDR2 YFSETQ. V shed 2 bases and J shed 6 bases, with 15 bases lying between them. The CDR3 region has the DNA TGCGCCAGCAGCTTACAAGCGAGAGTCGTCAATGAGCAGTTCTTC. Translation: CASSLQARVVNEQFF.

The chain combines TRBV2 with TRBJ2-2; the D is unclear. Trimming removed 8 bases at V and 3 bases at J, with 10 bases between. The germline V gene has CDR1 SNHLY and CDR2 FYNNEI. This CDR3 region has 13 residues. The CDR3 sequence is CASRGGYTGELFF. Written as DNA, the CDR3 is TGTGCCAGCCGAGGTGGATACACCGGGGAGCTGTTTTTT.

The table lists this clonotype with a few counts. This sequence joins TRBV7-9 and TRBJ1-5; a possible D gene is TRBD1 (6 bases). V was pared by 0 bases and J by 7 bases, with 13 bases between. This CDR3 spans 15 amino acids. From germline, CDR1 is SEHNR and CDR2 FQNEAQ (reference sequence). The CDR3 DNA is TGTGCCAGCAGCTTAGCGGCAGGGGCAGGGCAGCCCCAGCATTTT. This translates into CASSLAAGAGQPQHF.

This chain's CDR3 is CAIRGTGTGNYEQYF. CDR3 nucleotides: TGTGCCATCAGGGGGACCGGGACTGGAAACTACGAGCAGTACTTC. The chain combines TRBV10-3 with TRBJ2-7, with a tentative D call TRBD2 (6 bases). From germline, CDR1 is ENHRY and CDR2 SYGVKD. Trimming pared 6 bases from V and 3 bases from J, leaving 18 bases between. This CDR3 is 15 amino acids long.

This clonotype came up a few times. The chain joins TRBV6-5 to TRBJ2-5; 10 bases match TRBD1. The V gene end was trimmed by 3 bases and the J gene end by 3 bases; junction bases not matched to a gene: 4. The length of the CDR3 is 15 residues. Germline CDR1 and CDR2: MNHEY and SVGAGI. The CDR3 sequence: CASSYHGQGEETQYF. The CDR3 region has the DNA TGTGCCAGCAGTTATCATGGACAGGGGGAAGAGACCCAGTACTTC.

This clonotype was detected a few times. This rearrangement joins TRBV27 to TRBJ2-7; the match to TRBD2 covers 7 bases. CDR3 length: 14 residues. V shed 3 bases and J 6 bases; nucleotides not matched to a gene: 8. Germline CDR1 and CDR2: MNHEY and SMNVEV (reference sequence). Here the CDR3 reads CASSFGGGSGEQYF. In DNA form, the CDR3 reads TGTGCCAGCAGTTTCGGGGGAGGGAGTGGCGAGCAGTACTTC.

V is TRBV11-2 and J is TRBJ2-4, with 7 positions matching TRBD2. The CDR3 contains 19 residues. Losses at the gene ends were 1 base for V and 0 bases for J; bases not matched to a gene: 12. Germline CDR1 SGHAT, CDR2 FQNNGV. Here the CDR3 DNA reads TGTGCCAGCAGCTTAGGGTCAACTGGCGGGAGACTAGCCAAAAACATTCAGTACTTC. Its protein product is CASSLGSTGGRLAKNIQYF.

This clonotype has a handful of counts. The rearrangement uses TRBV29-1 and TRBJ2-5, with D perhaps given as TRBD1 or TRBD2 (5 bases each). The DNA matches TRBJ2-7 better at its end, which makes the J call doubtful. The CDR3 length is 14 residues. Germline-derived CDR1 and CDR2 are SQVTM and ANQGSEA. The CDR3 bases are TGCAGCGTTGAAGATCGCTCAGAGAGGGGCGAGCAGTACTTC. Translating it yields CSVEDRSERGEQYF.

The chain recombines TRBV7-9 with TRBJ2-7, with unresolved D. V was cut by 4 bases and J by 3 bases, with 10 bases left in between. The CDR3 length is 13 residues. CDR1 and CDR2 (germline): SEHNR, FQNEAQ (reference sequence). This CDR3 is CASSSSVNYEQYF. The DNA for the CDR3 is TGTGCCAGCAGCTCAAGTGTGAACTACGAGCAGTACTTC.

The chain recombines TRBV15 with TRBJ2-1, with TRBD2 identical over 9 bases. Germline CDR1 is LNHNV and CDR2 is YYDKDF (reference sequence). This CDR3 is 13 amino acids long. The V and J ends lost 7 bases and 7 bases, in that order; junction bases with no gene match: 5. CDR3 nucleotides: TGTGCCACCACCAAGCGGGAGGTGAATGAGCAGTTCTTC. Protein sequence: CATTKREVNEQFF.

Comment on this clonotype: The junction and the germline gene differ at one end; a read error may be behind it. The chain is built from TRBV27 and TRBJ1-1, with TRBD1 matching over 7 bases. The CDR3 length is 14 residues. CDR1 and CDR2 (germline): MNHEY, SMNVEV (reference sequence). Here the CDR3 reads CAGSSTGVYTEAFF. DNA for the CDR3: TGTGCCGGCAGTTCCACAGGGGTGTACACTGAAGCTTTCTTT.

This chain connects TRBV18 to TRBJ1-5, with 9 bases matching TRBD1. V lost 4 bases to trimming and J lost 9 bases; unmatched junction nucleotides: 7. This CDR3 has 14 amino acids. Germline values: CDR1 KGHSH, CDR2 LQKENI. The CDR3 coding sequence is TGTGCCAGCTCACGGGACAGGGACGGCGGGCCCCAGCATTTT. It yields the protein CASSRDRDGGPQHF.

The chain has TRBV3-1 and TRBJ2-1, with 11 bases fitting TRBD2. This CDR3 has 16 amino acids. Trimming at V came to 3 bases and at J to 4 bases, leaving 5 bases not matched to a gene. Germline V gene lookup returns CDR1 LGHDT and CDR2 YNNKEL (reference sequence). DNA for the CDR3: TGTGCCAGCAGCCACGAACGGACTAGCGGGTACAATGAGCAGTTCTTC. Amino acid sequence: CASSHERTSGYNEQFF.

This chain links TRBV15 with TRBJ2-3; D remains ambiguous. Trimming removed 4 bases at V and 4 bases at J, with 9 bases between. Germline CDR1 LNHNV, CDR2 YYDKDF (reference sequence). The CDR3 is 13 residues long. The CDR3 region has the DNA TGTGCCACCAGCAAACGACCGGCAGATACGCAGTATTTT. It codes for CATSKRPADTQYF.

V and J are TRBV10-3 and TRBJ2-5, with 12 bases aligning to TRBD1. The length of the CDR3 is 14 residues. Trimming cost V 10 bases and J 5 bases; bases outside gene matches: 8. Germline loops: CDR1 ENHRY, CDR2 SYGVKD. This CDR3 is CATQMGQGAETQYF. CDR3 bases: TGTGCCACCCAAATGGGACAGGGGGCGGAGACCCAGTACTTC.

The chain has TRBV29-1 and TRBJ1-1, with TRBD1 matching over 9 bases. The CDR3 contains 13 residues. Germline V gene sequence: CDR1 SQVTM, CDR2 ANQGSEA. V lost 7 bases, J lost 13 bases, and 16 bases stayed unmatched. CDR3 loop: CSAPTGTGRVVFF. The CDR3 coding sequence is TGCAGCGCACCGACCGGGACAGGGCGCGTCGTTTTCTTT.